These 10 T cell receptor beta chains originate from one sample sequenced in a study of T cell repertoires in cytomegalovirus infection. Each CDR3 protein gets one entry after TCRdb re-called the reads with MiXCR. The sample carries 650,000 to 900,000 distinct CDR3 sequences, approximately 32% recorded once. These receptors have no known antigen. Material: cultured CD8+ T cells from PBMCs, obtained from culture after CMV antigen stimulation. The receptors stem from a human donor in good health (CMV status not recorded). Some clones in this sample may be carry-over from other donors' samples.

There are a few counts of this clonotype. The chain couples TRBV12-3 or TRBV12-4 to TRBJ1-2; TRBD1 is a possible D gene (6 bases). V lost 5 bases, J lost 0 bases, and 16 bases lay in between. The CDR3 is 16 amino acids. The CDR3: CASSPLGGDTNYGYTF. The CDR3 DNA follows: TGTGCCAGCAGTCCCCTAGGAGGGGACACTAACTATGGCTACACCTTC.

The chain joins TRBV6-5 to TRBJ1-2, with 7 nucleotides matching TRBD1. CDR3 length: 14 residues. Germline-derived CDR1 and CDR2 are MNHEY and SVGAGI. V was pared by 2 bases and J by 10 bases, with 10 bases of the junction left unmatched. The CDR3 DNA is TGTGCCAGCAGTTACCACGGGACAGAGGCTGACTACACCTTC. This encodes CASSYHGTEADYTF.

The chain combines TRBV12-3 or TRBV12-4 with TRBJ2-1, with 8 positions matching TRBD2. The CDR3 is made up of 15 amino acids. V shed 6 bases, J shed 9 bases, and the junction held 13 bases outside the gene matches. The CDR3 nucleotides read TGTGCCAGCAGCTCCTTTAGCGTCGGGGGGGGTGAGCAGTTCTTC. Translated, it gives CASSSFSVGGGEQFF.

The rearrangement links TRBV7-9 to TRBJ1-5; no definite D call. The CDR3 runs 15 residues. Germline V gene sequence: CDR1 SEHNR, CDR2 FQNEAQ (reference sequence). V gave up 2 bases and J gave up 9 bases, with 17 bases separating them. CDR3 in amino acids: CASSLNSAESRPQHF. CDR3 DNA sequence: TGTGCCAGCAGCTTAAACAGCGCGGAGAGTCGGCCCCAGCATTTT.

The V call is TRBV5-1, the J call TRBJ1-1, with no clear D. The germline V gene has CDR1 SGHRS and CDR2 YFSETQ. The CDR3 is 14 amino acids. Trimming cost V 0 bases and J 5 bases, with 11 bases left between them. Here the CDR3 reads CASSLEGGSTEAFF. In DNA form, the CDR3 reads TGCGCCAGCAGCTTGGAGGGAGGGAGTACTGAAGCTTTCTTT.

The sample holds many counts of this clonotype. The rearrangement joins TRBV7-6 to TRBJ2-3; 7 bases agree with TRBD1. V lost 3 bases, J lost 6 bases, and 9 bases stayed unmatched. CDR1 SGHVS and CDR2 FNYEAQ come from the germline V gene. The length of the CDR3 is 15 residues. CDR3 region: CASSFRDRHADTQYF. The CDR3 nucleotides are TGTGCCAGCAGCTTCCGGGACAGACATGCGGATACGCAGTATTTT.

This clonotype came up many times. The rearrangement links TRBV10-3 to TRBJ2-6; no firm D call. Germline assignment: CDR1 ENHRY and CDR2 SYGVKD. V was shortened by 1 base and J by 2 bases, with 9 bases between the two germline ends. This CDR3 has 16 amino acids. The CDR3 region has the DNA TGTGCCATCAGTGAGTATACAGTGGCTGGGGCCAACGTCCTGACTTTC. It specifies CAISEYTVAGANVLTF.

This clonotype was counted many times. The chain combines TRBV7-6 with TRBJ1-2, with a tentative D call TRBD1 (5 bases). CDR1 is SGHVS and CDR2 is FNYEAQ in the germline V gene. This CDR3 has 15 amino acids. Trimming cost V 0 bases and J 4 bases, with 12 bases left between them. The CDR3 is CASSLAGTGGYGYTF. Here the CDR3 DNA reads TGTGCCAGCAGCTTAGCTGGGACCGGCGGCTATGGCTACACCTTC. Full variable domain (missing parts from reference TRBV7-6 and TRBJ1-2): GAGVSQSPRYKVTKRGQDVALRCDPISGHVSLYWYRQALGQGPEFLTYFNYEAQQDKSGLPNDRFSAERPEGSISTLTIQRTEQRDSAMYRCASSLAGTGGYGYTFGSGTRLTVV.

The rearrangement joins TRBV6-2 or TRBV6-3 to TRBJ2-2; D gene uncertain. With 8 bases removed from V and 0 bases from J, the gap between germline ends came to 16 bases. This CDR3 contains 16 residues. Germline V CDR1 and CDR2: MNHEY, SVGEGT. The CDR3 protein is CASAPLGPANTGELFF. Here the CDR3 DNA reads TGTGCCAGCGCACCCCTCGGACCCGCGAACACCGGGGAGCTGTTTTTT.

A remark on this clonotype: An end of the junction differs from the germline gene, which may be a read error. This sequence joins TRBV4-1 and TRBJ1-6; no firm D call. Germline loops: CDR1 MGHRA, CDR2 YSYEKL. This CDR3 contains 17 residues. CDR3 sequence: CASSQDPPSSYKSPLHF. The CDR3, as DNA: TGCGCCAGCAGCCAAGACCCCCCGAGCTCCTATAAATCACCCCTCCACTTT.